The 18 T cell receptor beta chains in this list originate from one sample, sequenced in a study of regulatory T cells in long-lasting Graves disease. The authors built TCR beta libraries using iRepertoire HTBI primers and Arm-PCR of CDR3 regions. Each CDR3 protein is one row after TCRdb ran MiXCR on the multiplex PCR reads. The sample carries 400,000 to 650,000 distinct CDR3 sequences, roughly a sixth recorded once. This sample's time point: newly diagnosed GD, antithyroid drugs for less than 3 months. RNA extracted from PBMCs served as the sequencing template. The sample also formed part of further work on T cells in Graves' hyperthyroidism and ophthalmopathy.

Sequencing used peripheral blood mononuclear cells (PBMCs), obtained at new diagnosis, from a patient treated with antithyroid drugs. The source is a middle-aged woman with Graves disease.

J is TRBJ2-5 and V is TRBV19; no clear D gene. V dropped 1 base and J dropped 1 base, with 10 bases sitting between them. The germline CDR1 and CDR2 sequences are LNHDA and SQIVND (reference sequence). The CDR3 length is 15 residues. CDR3: CASSIGARSQETQYF. CDR3 in DNA: TGTGCCAGTAGTATAGGGGCCAGGAGCCAAGAGACCCAGTACTTC.

The gene calls are TRBV27 and TRBJ2-2; a weak D match, TRBD1 (6 bases). The CDR3 runs 16 residues. V lost 6 bases to trimming and J lost 4 bases, with 18 bases between them. Germline CDR1 MNHEY, CDR2 SMNVEV (reference sequence). DNA for the CDR3: TGTGCCAGCAGCGGGACATCCAGGGTAGTCACCGGGGAGCTGTTTTTT. Its translation is CASSGTSRVVTGELFF.

The rearrangement joins TRBV19 to TRBJ1-2, with TRBD1 identical over 7 bases. Germline-derived CDR1 and CDR2 are LNHDA and SQIVND (reference sequence). V gave up 4 bases and J gave up 4 bases; unmatched junction bases: 9. CDR3 length: 15 residues. DNA for the CDR3: TGTGCCAGTAGTACCTGGGGGACAGAAAGCTATGGCTACACCTTC. This gives the protein CASSTWGTESYGYTF.

This clonotype has ten or more counts. V usage is TRBV3-1 and J usage is TRBJ2-7; no firm D call. Germline lookup yields CDR1 LGHDT and CDR2 YNNKEL (reference sequence). With 4 bases removed from V and 6 bases from J, the gap between germline ends came to 10 bases. This CDR3 has 12 residues. CDR3 nucleotides: TGTGCCAGCAGCCGTAGTAGCCTCGAGCAGTACTTC. It codes for CASSRSSLEQYF.

This clonotype was observed at least ten times. This chain uses TRBV9 with TRBJ2-3, with 7 bases aligning to TRBD2. Germline V lookup: CDR1 SGDLS, CDR2 YYNGEE. The CDR3 contains 15 residues. Losses at the gene ends were 4 bases for V and 0 bases for J; bases not matched to a gene: 5. CDR3 DNA sequence: TGTGCCAGCAGCCCCCGGGACTATAGCACAGATACGCAGTATTTT. Encoded protein: CASSPRDYSTDTQYF.

This clonotype appeared many times. V is TRBV3-1 and J is TRBJ1-1; D remains ambiguous. CDR1 and CDR2 from the germline V gene are LGHDT and YNNKEL (reference sequence). CDR3 size: 16 residues. V lost 1 base and J lost 0, with 12 bases in between. CDR3 residues: CASSQGLPDLNTEAFF. CDR3 nucleotides: TGTGCCAGCAGCCAAGGACTCCCGGACCTGAACACTGAAGCTTTCTTT. The full variable domain, in which reference TRBV3-1 and TRBJ1-1 provide the parts outside the CDR3, is DTAVSQTPKYLVTQMGNDKSIKCEQNLGHDTMYWYKQDSKKFLKIMFSYNNKELIINETVPNRFSPKSPDKAHLNLHINSLELGDSAVYFCASSQGLPDLNTEAFFGQGTRLTVV.

This clonotype was seen ten or more times. The chain is built from TRBV2 and TRBJ2-1; 7 bases match TRBD1. The CDR3 is 13 residues long. Germline CDR1 reads SNHLY; CDR2 reads FYNNEI. Trimming took 5 bases from V and 5 from J; bases not matched to a gene: 3. The CDR3 sequence: CASSHRGNNEQFF. In DNA form, the CDR3 reads TGTGCCAGCAGTCACAGGGGTAACAATGAGCAGTTCTTC.

V gene TRBV15 combines with J gene TRBJ1-3; TRBD1 might be the D (6 bases). Between the trimmed V and J ends, which lost 5 bases and 1 base, there was a span of 12 bases. Germline V gene data show CDR1 as LNHNV and CDR2 as YYDKDF (reference sequence). The CDR3 has 15 residues. CDR3 protein: CATSGNRASGNTIYF. CDR3 DNA sequence: TGTGCCACCAGCGGGAACAGGGCGTCTGGAAACACCATATATTTT.

This chain uses TRBV3-1 with TRBJ2-1; no clear D gene. The CDR3 is made up of 15 amino acids. Germline-derived CDR1 and CDR2 are LGHDT and YNNKEL (reference sequence). V lost 10 bases to trimming and J lost 1 base, with 17 bases between them. The CDR3 reads CAISESPASYNEQFF. The CDR3 DNA follows: TGTGCCATCAGTGAGTCGCCAGCTTCCTACAATGAGCAGTTCTTC.

At least ten counts were recorded for this clonotype. The rearrangement links TRBV11-2 to TRBJ2-3; D uncertain. Germline CDR1 SGHAT, CDR2 FQNNGV. The CDR3 is 14 residues long. V was cut by 5 bases and J by 4 bases, with 13 bases left in between. The CDR3 loop reads CASSILGSPDTQYF. Here the CDR3 DNA reads TGTGCCAGCAGCATCTTAGGCTCCCCAGATACGCAGTATTTT.

The chain employs TRBV5-1 and TRBJ2-7; D is perhaps TRBD1 (6 bases). CDR1 and CDR2 (germline): SGHRS, YFSETQ. V was clipped by 4 bases and J by 5 bases, with 22 bases between them. The CDR3 contains 16 residues. The CDR3, as DNA: TGCGCCAGCAGCGCCCCGACAGGTTTCCCCCTTAACGAGCAGTACTTC. This translates into CASSAPTGFPLNEQYF.

This clonotype was counted at least ten times. V usage is TRBV20-1 and J usage is TRBJ2-5; no clear D gene. V lost 0 bases and J 9 bases, leaving 17 bases between the germline ends. The CDR3 consists of 14 residues. The germline V gene encodes CDR1 DFQATT and CDR2 SNEGSKA (reference sequence). CDR3 in DNA: TGCAGTGCTAGAGATCCTCGCGGCCAAGTGGCCCAGTACTTC. It is translated as CSARDPRGQVAQYF.

This clonotype was counted a few times. The rearrangement joins TRBV5-1 to TRBJ2-1, with a possible D match to TRBD2 (5 bases). The CDR3 extends over 13 amino acids. Germline V gene sequence: CDR1 SGHRS, CDR2 YFSETQ. The V end was cut by 4 bases, the J end by 8 bases, with 13 bases between. The CDR3: CASSTGMIDEQFF. The CDR3 region has the DNA TGCGCCAGCAGCACCGGGATGATCGATGAGCAGTTCTTC.

V usage is TRBV20-1 and J usage is TRBJ1-2; TRBD1 might be the D (5 bases). Trimming took off 3 bases at V and 8 bases at J, with 13 bases between the two ends. CDR1 and CDR2 (germline): DFQATT, SNEGSKA (reference sequence). There are 12 residues in the CDR3. CDR3 in amino acids: CSASAGQGGYTF. The CDR3 DNA reads as TGCAGTGCTAGCGCAGGGCAGGGCGGCTACACCTTC.

This clonotype is a singleton in its sample. The rearrangement links TRBV7-9 to TRBJ2-6, with TRBD1 matching 10 bases. The CDR3 consists of 17 residues. Trimming removed 6 bases from V and 4 bases from J; junction bases left unmatched: 9. CDR1 SEHNR and CDR2 FQNEAQ come from the germline V gene (reference sequence). CDR3 in DNA: TGTGCCAGCAGGCATTACGGGACAGGGGACGGGGCCAACGTCCTGACTTTC. Protein: CASRHYGTGDGANVLTF.

In its sample, this clonotype was seen many times. The rearrangement joins TRBV12-3 or TRBV12-4 to TRBJ1-1; D is unclear. Trimming took 5 bases from V and 0 from J, leaving 4 bases between them. This CDR3 spans 12 amino acids. DNA for the CDR3: TGTGCCAGCAGTCCCGTGAACACTGAAGCTTTCTTT. As protein: CASSPVNTEAFF.

This clonotype was detected many times. The chain couples TRBV7-8 to TRBJ2-3, with 9 bases that match TRBD2. V shed 2 bases, J shed 4 bases, and the junction held 7 bases outside the gene matches. This CDR3 spans 16 amino acids. The germline gives CDR1 SGHVS, CDR2 FQNEAQ. The CDR3 loop reads CASSLWRGGRPDTQYF. The CDR3 coding sequence is TGTGCCAGCAGCTTATGGCGGGGGGGCCGACCAGATACGCAGTATTTT.

The sample holds one count of this clonotype. The chain joins TRBV25-1 to TRBJ2-1; D unresolved. Deletions cut 4 bases from V and 3 bases from J, with 7 bases between. Germline-derived CDR1 and CDR2 are MGHDK and SYGVNS. This CDR3 has 13 amino acids. This CDR3 reads CASSVLLYNEQFF. As DNA, the CDR3 is TGTGCCAGCAGTGTGTTGCTCTACAATGAGCAGTTCTTC.